The next 26 T cell receptor beta chains were all read from a single sample in a study of T cells in Graves' hyperthyroidism and ophthalmopathy. Template material for amplifying TCR beta CDR3 regions consisted of RNA transcripts. First-round RT-PCR of the TCR CDR3 relied on the HTBI primer set. TCRdb reprocessed the multiplex PCR reads via MiXCR and lists one record per CDR3 protein. The table has under 350,000 distinct CDR3 sequences, 10% to 15% seen once; the top ten hold roughly 8%. The sample consisted of blood. The receptors derive from a woman in her twenties or thirties with Graves' hyperthyroidism that later progressed to Graves' ophthalmopathy.

There are many counts of this clonotype. As DNA, the CDR3 is TGTGCCAGCAGTTACTCGGGGCCGGCCTATGAAGCTTTCTTT. Translating gives CASSYSGPAYEAFF. The chain uses TRBV6-2 or TRBV6-3 and TRBJ1-1; possible D gene TRBD1, 5 bases. Trimming took 0 bases from V and 7 from J, leaving 12 bases between them. The CDR3 runs to 14 residues. CDR1 is MNHEY, CDR2 SVGEGT, per germline.

This clonotype came up many times. This chain joins TRBV20-1 and TRBJ1-1; D not resolved. The length of the CDR3 is 13 residues. V shed 6 bases and J shed 0 bases, with 11 bases lying between them. CDR1 is DFQATT and CDR2 is SNEGSKA in the germline V gene (reference sequence). For the CDR3, the DNA is TGCAGTGCGTCTGATGAAATGAACACTGAAGCTTTCTTT. It is translated as CSASDEMNTEAFF.

In its sample, this clonotype was seen many times. CDR3 coding DNA: TGTGCCAGCAGTTTGGGGACAGGGAATCCCTACGAGCAGTACTTC. Its protein product is CASSLGTGNPYEQYF. This chain uses TRBV12-3 or TRBV12-4 with TRBJ2-7, with TRBD1 matching 9 bases. The CDR3 consists of 15 residues. J lost 2 bases, V lost 3 bases, and 5 bases had no gene match.

This clonotype was observed at least ten times. The genes are TRBV5-1 and TRBJ1-1; D is ambiguous. There are 13 residues in the CDR3. The ends were cut back, 5 bases at V and 3 bases at J, with 11 bases in the middle. CDR1 and CDR2 from the germline V gene are SGHRS and YFSETQ. CDR3 DNA sequence: TGCGCCAGCAGATCCTTATCTTACACTGAAGCTTTCTTT. It codes for CASRSLSYTEAFF. The variable domain in full, with the rest retrieved from reference TRBV5-1 and TRBJ1-1, is KAGVTQTPRYLIKTRGQQVTLSCSPISGHRSVSWYQQTPGQGLQFLFEYFSETQRNKGNFPGRFSGRQFSNSRSEMNVSTLELGDSALYLCASRSLSYTEAFFGQGTRLTVV.

This clonotype was seen only a few times. The chain employs TRBV4-3 and TRBJ1-4; D is possibly TRBD1 (5 bases). This CDR3 contains 14 residues. Trimming stripped 3 bases from V and 1 base from J, with 6 bases between. In germline, CDR1 is LGHNA, CDR2 YSLEER. The DNA of the CDR3 is TGCGCCAGCAGCCACGGACAAACTAATGAAAAACTGTTTTTT. Amino acids: CASSHGQTNEKLFF.

This clonotype has a handful of counts. V gene TRBV19 combines with J gene TRBJ2-7; the match to TRBD2 covers 10 bases. Losses at the gene ends were 3 bases for V and 4 bases for J; bases not matched to a gene: 6. The CDR3 runs to 15 residues. Germline V CDR1 and CDR2: LNHDA, SQIVND (reference sequence). The CDR3 nucleotides read TGTGCCAGTAGTATTGTAGCGGGAGGAAGGTACGAGCAGTACTTC. Protein product: CASSIVAGGRYEQYF.

This clonotype was seen ten or more times. The CDR3, as DNA: TGTGCCAGCAGCTGGGGGACTTTTGGGGACCGGAATGAGCAGTTCTTC. Its translation: CASSWGTFGDRNEQFF. J is TRBJ2-1 and V is TRBV13; a weak D match, TRBD2 (6 bases). CDR3 length equals 16 residues. V was cut by 4 bases and J by 7 bases, with 20 bases left in between. Looked up from germline, CDR1 is PRHDT and CDR2 is FYEKMQ (reference sequence).

There are many counts of this clonotype. V is TRBV6-2 or TRBV6-3 and J is TRBJ1-1, with D unclear. V dropped 7 bases and J dropped 1 base, with 7 bases sitting between them. The CDR3 is made up of 12 amino acids. Germline lookup yields CDR1 MNHEY and CDR2 SVGEGT. The CDR3 coding sequence is TGTGCCAGCAAATCGGCGAACACTGAAGCTTTCTTT. This codes for CASKSANTEAFF.

In this sample, this clonotype turned up many times. The J gene is TRBJ2-6, the V gene TRBV18; D is unclear. CDR1 KGHSH and CDR2 LQKENI come from the germline V gene. This CDR3 has 16 residues. Trimming left V 1 base short and J 0 bases short, with 7 bases between. The CDR3 nucleotides are TGTGCCAGCTCACCACAGGGATTCTCTGGGGCCAACGTCCTGACTTTC. Translation: CASSPQGFSGANVLTF.

This clonotype was recorded many times. V is TRBV28 and J is TRBJ2-1; 12 bases line up with TRBD2. V gave up 3 bases and J gave up 4 bases; unmatched junction bases: 4. Germline V gene lookup returns CDR1 MDHEN and CDR2 SYDVKM. There are 16 residues in the CDR3. The CDR3 loop reads CASSFTSGRRYNEQFF. The CDR3 DNA reads as TGTGCCAGCAGTTTTACTAGCGGGAGGAGGTACAATGAGCAGTTCTTC.

The V gene is TRBV5-4, the J gene TRBJ2-7, with 8 bases lining up with TRBD2. Germline V gene sequence: CDR1 SGHNT, CDR2 YYREEE (reference sequence). V shed 2 bases and J 5 bases; nucleotides not matched to a gene: 9. The CDR3 runs to 15 residues. The CDR3 DNA is TGTGCCAGCAGCTTTGTGAGCGGGAGCGTTGACGAGCAGTACTTC. It encodes CASSFVSGSVDEQYF.

The rearrangement links TRBV28 to TRBJ2-7; 9 nucleotides line up with TRBD1. Germline V CDR1 and CDR2: MDHEN, SYDVKM. The CDR3 has 15 amino acids. J was trimmed by 5 bases and V by 5 bases; bases with no gene match: 10. Here the CDR3 DNA reads TGTGCCAGCAGTACCACTCGACAGGGGGGCGACGAGCAGTACTTC. Translated: CASSTTRQGGDEQYF.

This clonotype was counted ten times or more. V and J are TRBV12-5 and TRBJ2-5, with D uncertain. The germline gives CDR1 LGHNT, CDR2 FRNRAP. Trimming cost V 6 bases and J 5 bases, with 13 bases left between them. The CDR3 runs to 13 residues. CDR3 loop: CASGRLGVETQYF. The DNA of the CDR3 is TGTGCTAGTGGGCGATTGGGCGTTGAGACCCAGTACTTC.

In its sample, this clonotype was seen many times. The V and J genes are TRBV28 and TRBJ2-7; D unclear. Germline V gene lookup returns CDR1 MDHEN and CDR2 SYDVKM. V was clipped by 3 bases and J by 7 bases, with 10 bases between them. The CDR3 consists of 12 residues. In DNA, the CDR3 is TGTGCCAGCAGTTTCCTTCGTTGGGAGCAGTACTTC. Protein sequence: CASSFLRWEQYF.

J is TRBJ2-7 and V is TRBV4-3; D uncertain. Trimming left V 0 bases short and J 2 bases short, with 8 bases between. Germline V lookup: CDR1 LGHNA, CDR2 YSLEER. This CDR3 is 14 amino acids long. The CDR3: CASSQDLSAYEQYF. Here the CDR3 DNA reads TGCGCCAGCAGCCAAGATTTAAGTGCCTACGAGCAGTACTTC.

This clonotype was seen ten or more times. CDR3 amino acids: CASSLELAGGPVNEQFF. CDR3 coding DNA: TGTGCCAGCAGCTTAGAACTAGCGGGAGGGCCGGTAAATGAGCAGTTCTTC. The V gene is TRBV11-2, the J gene TRBJ2-1, with 13 bases aligning to TRBD2. The CDR3 spans 17 residues. Germline trimming cut 0 bases from V and 7 bases from J; bases unmatched to any gene: 6. The germline V gene has CDR1 SGHAT and CDR2 FQNNGV. The full variable domain, in which reference TRBV11-2 and TRBJ2-1 provide the parts outside the CDR3, is EAGVAQSPRYKIIEKRQSVAFWCNPISGHATLYWYQQILGQGPKLLIQFQNNGVVDDSQLPKDRFSAERLKGVDSTLKIQPAKLEDSAVYLCASSLELAGGPVNEQFFGPGTRLTVL.

The genes are TRBV11-2 and TRBJ2-3; 7 nucleotides line up with TRBD1. CDR3 length: 15 residues. The ends lost 0 bases at V and 5 bases at J; junction bases unmatched: 5. Germline V gives CDR1 SGHAT, CDR2 FQNNGV. The CDR3: CASSLDRGWQDTQYF. CDR3 bases: TGTGCCAGCAGCTTAGACAGGGGGTGGCAAGATACGCAGTATTTT.

This chain connects TRBV9 to TRBJ2-5, with TRBD2 matching over 8 bases. Unmatched junction bases numbered 6, after V lost 3 bases and J lost 5 bases. This CDR3 spans 14 amino acids. Germline V lookup: CDR1 SGDLS, CDR2 YYNGEE. CDR3 bases: TGTGCCAGCAGCGCAAGCGGGAGCCTGGAGACCCAGTACTTC. As protein: CASSASGSLETQYF.

Many counts were recorded for this clonotype. This chain links TRBV20-1 with TRBJ2-3; 10 positions agree with TRBD2. Germline trimming cut 6 bases from V and 2 bases from J; bases unmatched to any gene: 8. The V gene's germline CDR1 is DFQATT and CDR2 SNEGSKA (reference sequence). The CDR3 length is 15 residues. The CDR3 sequence: CSADSGRDTTDTQYF. The CDR3 nucleotides are TGCAGTGCCGACAGCGGGAGGGATACCACAGATACGCAGTATTTT.

The CDR3 loop reads CASSLVSSGNNEQFF. Written as DNA, the CDR3 is TGCGCCAGCAGCTTGGTGTCTAGCGGGAACAATGAGCAGTTCTTC. The chain couples TRBV5-1 to TRBJ2-1; TRBD2 matches 9 bases. The CDR3 is 15 amino acids. CDR1 is SGHRS, CDR2 YFSETQ, per germline. Unmatched junction bases numbered 3, after V lost 0 bases and J lost 5 bases. The complete variable domain, with remaining parts taken from reference TRBV5-1 and TRBJ2-1, reads KAGVTQTPRYLIKTRGQQVTLSCSPISGHRSVSWYQQTPGQGLQFLFEYFSETQRNKGNFPGRFSGRQFSNSRSEMNVSTLELGDSALYLCASSLVSSGNNEQFFGPGTRLTVL.

This clonotype was picked up many times. The chain is built from TRBV19 and TRBJ2-7, with 7 bases fitting TRBD1. The CDR3 loop spans 14 amino acids. Trimming at V came to 4 bases and at J to 4 bases, leaving 7 bases not matched to a gene. Looked up from germline, CDR1 is LNHDA and CDR2 is SQIVND (reference sequence). CDR3 region: CASSTDRVGYEQYF. CDR3 nucleotides: TGTGCCAGTAGTACCGACAGGGTTGGGTACGAGCAGTACTTC. The variable domain in full, completed from reference TRBV19 and TRBJ2-7, reads DGGITQSPKYLFRKEGQNVTLSCEQNLNHDAMYWYRQDPGQGLRLIYYSQIVNDFQKGDIAEGYSVSREKKESFPLTVTSAQKNPTAFYLCASSTDRVGYEQYFGPGTRLTVT.

The rearrangement links TRBV4-3 to TRBJ1-2; unclear D gene. This CDR3 spans 13 amino acids. Germline CDR1 is LGHNA and CDR2 is YSLEER. Trimming took off 0 bases at V and 2 bases at J, with 4 bases between the two ends. For the CDR3, the DNA is TGCGCCAGCAGCCAAGACGGGAACTATGGCTACACCTTC. Its protein product is CASSQDGNYGYTF.

This clonotype was seen ten or more times. CDR3 residues: CASSSMVGVYNEQFF. The CDR3 DNA reads TGTGCCAGCAGTTCGATGGTAGGGGTCTACAATGAGCAGTTCTTC. This rearrangement joins TRBV27 to TRBJ2-1, with D possibly TRBD1 on 5 matching bases. CDR1 and CDR2 (germline): MNHEY, SMNVEV (reference sequence). V lost 4 bases and J 3 bases, leaving 13 bases between the germline ends. This CDR3 spans 15 amino acids.

This clonotype was recorded at least ten times. The chain employs TRBV5-6 and TRBJ2-5; perhaps TRBD1 as D (5 bases). Trimming took 2 bases from V and 2 from J, leaving 7 bases between them. The CDR3 extends over 13 amino acids. Germline loops: CDR1 SGHDT, CDR2 YYEEEE. In DNA, the CDR3 is TGTGCCAGCAGCTTCTGGACACAAGAGACCCAGTACTTC. Translated, it gives CASSFWTQETQYF.

This clonotype has ten or more counts. The chain carries TRBV18 and TRBJ1-1; 7 nucleotides align to TRBD1. The J segment lost 4 bases and the V segment lost 4 bases, leaving 6 bases of the junction unmatched. CDR1 is KGHSH, CDR2 LQKENI, per germline. The CDR3 is 14 residues long. The CDR3 DNA reads TGTGCCAGCTCACTCGGACAGGCCGGCACTGAAGCTTTCTTT. It yields the protein CASSLGQAGTEAFF.

There are many counts of this clonotype. V gene TRBV27 combines with J gene TRBJ2-1; no clear D gene. The CDR3 runs 15 residues. V lost 5 bases and J lost 0, with 11 bases in between. Germline CDR1 MNHEY, CDR2 SMNVEV (reference sequence). CDR3 protein: CASSPSSGSYNEQFF. The CDR3, as DNA: TGTGCCAGCAGTCCGTCCTCCGGCTCCTACAATGAGCAGTTCTTC.